The clone carrying this T cell receptor beta chain has only a few counts. This record comes from a study of glioma-infiltrating T cells. Amplification of TCR alpha and beta CDR3 regions from RNA used iRepertoire nested multiplex PCR. TCRdb redid the calling of the multiplex PCR reads with MiXCR, one entry per CDR3 protein. The sample shows about 140,000 distinct CDR3 sequences, about 39% of them seen only once. Germline V lookup: CDR1 DFQATT, CDR2 SNEGSKA (reference sequence). With 5 bases clipped from V and 2 bases from J, the junction kept 7 bases outside the gene matches. This CDR3 has 14 residues.

The TCR originated in a human donor with low-grade glioma or glioblastoma, undergoing nonglioma brain surgery, or in good health (not recorded which). This sequence joins TRBV20-1 and TRBJ2-7; 9 positions agree with TRBD1. Source material: glioma tissue, nonneoplastic brain tissue, or PBMCs (not recorded which). CDR3 in DNA: TGCAGTGCTTCTCGACAGGGGGGAACCTACGAGCAGTACTTC. Translated, it gives CSASRQGGTYEQYF.